The TCR beta chain under discussion was sequenced for a study of naive and memory T cell subsets. General study results and limits: Over 95% of naive TCR sequences appeared only once, unlike memory subsets. A clonotype means one alpha or beta sequence, not an alpha/beta pair. In CD4 and CD8 cells, diversity dropped from naive through EMRA.

Regarding this clonotype: Its specificity is unknown.

CD4+ T cell IFNgamma after overnight CMV lysate exposure gave donor CMV status. V lost 2 bases and J lost 0; bases outside the gene matches: 17. This CDR3 contains 19 residues. CDR1 and CDR2 from the germline V gene are DFQATT and SNEGSKA (reference sequence). Both TRBC1 and TRBC2 were covered by a beta constant-region primer of two equimolar oligonucleotides. Nested alpha and beta constant-region primers with the SP2 primer drove four PCR rounds on ligated cDNA. Each CDR3 protein gets one entry after TCRdb re-called the UMI-ligation and nested PCR reads with MiXCR. The sample holds about 120,000 distinct CDR3 sequences, 36% seen once.

Sequenced: central memory CD4+ T cells from blood. The rearrangement links TRBV20-1 to TRBJ2-7; 9 bases map to TRBD2. This TCR came from a human donor in good health. Written as DNA, the CDR3 is TGCAGTGCTAGACCCTATGGACAGAGGATTAGCGGGAGCTCCTACGAGCAGTACTTC. As protein: CSARPYGQRISGSSYEQYF.